Shown below are 9 T cell receptor beta chains from a single sample sequenced in a study of CD8+ T cells in alopecia areata. Treatment described: oral pan-JAK inhibitor, 5-10 mg twice daily. In each case, RNA was isolated and then reverse transcribed into cDNA as the sequencing template. Method: immunoSEQ multiplex PCR; TCRdb's copy keeps in-frame clones and lacks some. The sample lists roughly 200,000 clones, around half occurring once. The sample consisted of CD8+ T cells sorted from blood, taken at week 24, from a patient treated with tofacitinib. The receptors shown here come from a human donor with alopecia areata.

The chain carries TRBV29-1 and TRBJ2-1; 10 positions match TRBD1. V lost 8 bases to trimming and J lost 7 bases; unmatched junction nucleotides: 8. The CDR3 covers 13 residues. Germline loops: CDR1 SQVTM, CDR2 ANQGSEA. The CDR3 DNA reads as TGCAGCCTTCGACAGGGGGCGCGTAATGAGCAGTTCTTC. It yields the protein CSLRQGARNEQFF.

Regarding this clone: Other DNA variants within this sample encode the same CDR3. The chain carries TRBV10-3 and TRBJ2-7, with no clear D. Germline lookup yields CDR1 ENHRY and CDR2 SYGVKD. V lost 8 bases and J lost 3, with 8 bases in between. CDR3 length equals 11 residues. DNA of the CDR3: TGTGCCATCTCGGACGGCTACGAGCAGTACTTC. It is translated as CAISDGYEQYF.

This chain connects TRBV5-6 to TRBJ2-3; D might be TRBD2 (6 bases). The germline V gene encodes CDR1 SGHDT and CDR2 YYEEEE. The CDR3 has 15 residues. The V and J ends lost 0 bases and 2 bases respectively, with 10 bases between them. The CDR3 loop reads CASSLAGEATDTQYF. Here the CDR3 DNA reads TGTGCCAGCAGCTTGGCCGGGGAGGCCACAGATACGCAGTATTTT.

The genes are TRBV29-1 and TRBJ2-2; no definite D call. This CDR3 region has 14 residues. Trimming took 3 bases from V and 0 from J, leaving 8 bases between them. CDR1 SQVTM and CDR2 ANQGSEA come from the germline V gene. The CDR3 region has the DNA TGCAGCGTTGAGGGTAGATCGAACACCGGGGAGCTGTTTTTT. Residues: CSVEGRSNTGELFF.

This clone has more than one count but fewer than ten. The rearrangement joins TRBV7-9 to TRBJ2-7; 10 nucleotides align to TRBD1. Per the germline V gene, CDR1 is SEHNR and CDR2 is FQNEAQ (reference sequence). The CDR3 extends over 15 amino acids. The trim removed 5 bases at V and 5 bases at J, leaving 9 bases unmatched. DNA of the CDR3: TGTGCCAGCAGCCCGGCGGACAGGGGGTTCCACGAGCAGTACTTC. It encodes CASSPADRGFHEQYF.

The chain joins TRBV30 to TRBJ1-1, with 9 bases identical to TRBD1. From germline, CDR1 is GTSNPN and CDR2 SVGIG (reference sequence). V lost 1 base and J lost 1; bases outside the gene matches: 4. The CDR3 is 15 residues long. As DNA, the CDR3 is TGTGCCTGGAGTGGGGACAGGGTTTGGAACACTGAAGCTTTCTTT. It translates to CAWSGDRVWNTEAFF.

The J gene is TRBJ1-2, the V gene TRBV27; D unclear. From germline, CDR1 is MNHEY and CDR2 SMNVEV (reference sequence). Trimming removed 1 base from V and 7 bases from J, with 13 bases in between. CDR3 size: 14 residues. The CDR3 nucleotides are TGTGCCAGCAGTTTATTTCCTGGGGTGGGTGGCTACACCTTC. This codes for CASSLFPGVGGYTF.

The chain employs TRBV5-1 and TRBJ1-1; the match to TRBD1 covers 8 bases. Germline V gives CDR1 SGHRS, CDR2 YFSETQ. The CDR3 is made up of 16 amino acids. After removal of 0 bases from V and 1 base from J, the junction contained 5 bases not matched to a gene. The CDR3 coding sequence is TGCGCCAGCAGCTTGGCAAACAGGGGGAGGAACACTGAAGCTTTCTTT. This codes for CASSLANRGRNTEAFF.

This clone was found a few times. The rearrangement links TRBV19 to TRBJ2-7, with D hard to call. This CDR3 spans 12 amino acids. Germline assignment: CDR1 LNHDA and CDR2 SQIVND (reference sequence). Trimming removed 3 bases at V and 3 bases at J, with 6 bases between. CDR3 sequence (DNA): TGTGCCAGTAGTATCCCAGGCTACGAGCAGTACTTC. Residues: CASSIPGYEQYF.